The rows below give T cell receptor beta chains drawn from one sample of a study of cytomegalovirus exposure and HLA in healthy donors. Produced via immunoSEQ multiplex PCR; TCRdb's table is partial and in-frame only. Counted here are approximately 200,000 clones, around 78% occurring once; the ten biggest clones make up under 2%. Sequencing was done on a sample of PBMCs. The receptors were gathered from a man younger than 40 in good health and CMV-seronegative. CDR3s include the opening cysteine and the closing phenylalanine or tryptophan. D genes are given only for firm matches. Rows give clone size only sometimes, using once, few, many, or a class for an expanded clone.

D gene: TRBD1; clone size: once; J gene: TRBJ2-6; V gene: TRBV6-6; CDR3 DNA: TGTGCCAGCGGAGAGCAGGGGGCCCCTGGGGCCAACGTCCTGACTTTC; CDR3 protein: CASGEQGAPGANVLTF
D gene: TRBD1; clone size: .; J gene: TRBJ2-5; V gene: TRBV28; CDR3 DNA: TGTGCCAGCAGTAGTGGACAGGTCCAAGAGACCCAGTACTTC; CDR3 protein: CASSSGQVQETQYF
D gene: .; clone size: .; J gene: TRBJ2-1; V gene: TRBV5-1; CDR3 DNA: TGCGCCAGCAGCTTGGCCGGGGCGGGAACGGATGAGCAGTTCTTC; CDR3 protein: CASSLAGAGTDEQFF
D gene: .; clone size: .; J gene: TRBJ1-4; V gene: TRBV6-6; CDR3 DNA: TGTGCCAGCAGTTCGCCGGGACAAACTAATGAAAAACTGTTTTTT; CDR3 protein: CASSSPGQTNEKLFF
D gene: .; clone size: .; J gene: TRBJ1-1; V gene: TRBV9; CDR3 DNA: TGTGCCAGCAGCGTAGGTCCCCCAGGCACTGAAGCTTTCTTT; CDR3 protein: CASSVGPPGTEAFF
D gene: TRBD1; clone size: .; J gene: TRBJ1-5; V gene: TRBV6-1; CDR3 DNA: TGTGCCAGCAGTGAATGGACAGGGAAAAGCTACAATCAGCCCCAGCATTTT; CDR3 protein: CASSEWTGKSYNQPQHF
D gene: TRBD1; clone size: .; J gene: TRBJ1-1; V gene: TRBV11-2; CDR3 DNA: TGTGCCAGCAGCTATACTCCGGGGACAGGGACTGAAGCTTTCTTT; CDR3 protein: CASSYTPGTGTEAFF
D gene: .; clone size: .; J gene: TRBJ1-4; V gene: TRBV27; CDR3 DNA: TGTGCCAGCAGCGGTGGGGGGTGGAGTGAAAAACTGTTTTTT; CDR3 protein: CASSGGGWSEKLFF
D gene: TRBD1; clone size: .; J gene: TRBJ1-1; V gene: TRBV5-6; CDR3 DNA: TGTGCCAGCAGCGATTGGGACAGGGAGAACACTGAAGCTTTCTTT; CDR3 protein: CASSDWDRENTEAFF
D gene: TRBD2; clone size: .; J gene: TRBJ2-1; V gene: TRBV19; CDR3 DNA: TGTGCCAGTAGTATATTAGCGGGAGTTGGGGATGAGCAGTTCTTC; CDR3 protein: CASSILAGVGDEQFF
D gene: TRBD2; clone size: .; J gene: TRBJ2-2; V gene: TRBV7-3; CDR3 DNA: TGTGCCAGCAGCCCGACTAGCGGGAGTGGTAACCCCCGACCCACCGGGGAGCTGTTTTTT; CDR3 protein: CASSPTSGSGNPRPTGELFF
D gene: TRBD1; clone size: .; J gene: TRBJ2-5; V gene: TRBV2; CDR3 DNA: TGTGCCAGCAGTACAGAGGACAGGGGCGGAGAGACCCAGTACTTC; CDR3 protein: CASSTEDRGGETQYF
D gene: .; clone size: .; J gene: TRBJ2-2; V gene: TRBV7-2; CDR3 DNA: TGTGCCAGCAGCTTAGGTCGAGGACAAGCGAACACCGGGGAGCTGTTTTTT; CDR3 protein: CASSLGRGQANTGELFF
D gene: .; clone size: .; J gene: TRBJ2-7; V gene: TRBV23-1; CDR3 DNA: TGCGCCAGCAGTCAATTCCATCTATCGGACTCCGAGCAGTACTTC; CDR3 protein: CASSQFHLSDSEQYF
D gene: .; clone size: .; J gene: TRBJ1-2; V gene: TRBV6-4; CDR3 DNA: TGTGCCAGCAGCGCGTCCCCGGAGGGCCCAGGCTACACCTTC; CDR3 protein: CASSASPEGPGYTF
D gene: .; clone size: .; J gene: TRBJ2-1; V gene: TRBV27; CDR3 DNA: TGTGCCAGCAGTTTCGAGTTGTTGGGGGGCTCCTACAATGAGCAGTTCTTC; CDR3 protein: CASSFELLGGSYNEQFF
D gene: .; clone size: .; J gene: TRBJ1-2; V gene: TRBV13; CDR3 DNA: TGTGCCAGCAGCCCTCCGGGTGGCTACACCTTC; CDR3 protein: CASSPPGGYTF
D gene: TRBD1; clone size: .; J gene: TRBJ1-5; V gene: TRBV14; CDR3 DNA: TGTGCCAGCAGCCAGGGACAGGGGCGGAATCAGCCCCAGCATTTT; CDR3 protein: CASSQGQGRNQPQHF
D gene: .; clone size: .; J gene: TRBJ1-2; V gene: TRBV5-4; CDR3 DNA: TGTGCCAGCAGCTTGGACAGGGTTAAGAACTATGGCCACACCTTC; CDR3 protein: CASSLDRVKNYGHTF
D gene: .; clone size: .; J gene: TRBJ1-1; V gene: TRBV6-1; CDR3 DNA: TGTGCCAGCAGTGACAGGATGAACACTGAAGCTTTCTTT; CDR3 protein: CASSDRMNTEAFF
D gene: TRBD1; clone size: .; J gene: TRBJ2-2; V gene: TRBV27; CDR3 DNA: TGTGCCAGCAGTTCCATACAGGGGACCGGGGAGCTGTTTTTT; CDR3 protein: CASSSIQGTGELFF
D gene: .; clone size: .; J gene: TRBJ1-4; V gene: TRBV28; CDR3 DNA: TGTGCCAGCAGTATCAGACAAGCAACTAATGAAAAACTGTTTTTT; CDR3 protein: CASSIRQATNEKLFF
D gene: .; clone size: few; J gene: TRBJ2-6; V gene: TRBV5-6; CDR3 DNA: TGTGCCAGCAGTCGTACAGGCTCTGGGGCCAACGTCCTGACTTTC; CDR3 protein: CASSRTGSGANVLTF
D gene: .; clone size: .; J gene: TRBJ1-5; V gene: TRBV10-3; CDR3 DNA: TGTGCCATCAGTGAATTCGGCATAGCAGCTAGTAGCAATCAGCCCCAGCATTTT; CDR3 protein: CAISEFGIAASSNQPQHF
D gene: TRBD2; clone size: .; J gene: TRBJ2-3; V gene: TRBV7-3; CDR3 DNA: TGTGCCAGCAGCATTAGCGGGAAGGCTACAGATACGCAGTATTTT; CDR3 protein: CASSISGKATDTQYF
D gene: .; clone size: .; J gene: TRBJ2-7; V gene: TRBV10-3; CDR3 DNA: TGTGCCATCAGTGGAGGACAGTTATCTTACGAGCAGTACTTC; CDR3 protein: CAISGGQLSYEQYF
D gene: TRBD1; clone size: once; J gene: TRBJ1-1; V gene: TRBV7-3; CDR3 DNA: TGTGCCAGCAGCACGACAGGGAAGGGCACTGAAGCTTTCTTT; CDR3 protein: CASSTTGKGTEAFF
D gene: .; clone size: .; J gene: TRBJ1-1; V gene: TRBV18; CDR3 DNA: TGTGCCAGCTCACCATCAGTGAACACTGAAGCTTTCTTT; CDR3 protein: CASSPSVNTEAFF
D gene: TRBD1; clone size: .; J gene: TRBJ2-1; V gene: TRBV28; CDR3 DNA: TGTGCCAGCAGAAGACGACAGGGGGCCCTTTTGCCCTACAATGAGCAGTTCTTC; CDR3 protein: CASRRRQGALLPYNEQFF
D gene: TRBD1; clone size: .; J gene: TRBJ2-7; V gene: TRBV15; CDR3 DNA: TGTGCCACCAGCAGCCCCGGGACAGCTTACGAGCAGTACTTC; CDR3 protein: CATSSPGTAYEQYF
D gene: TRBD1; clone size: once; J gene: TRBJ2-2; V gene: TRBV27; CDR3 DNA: TGTGCCAGCAGTTCCCATCGGGACAGGAGATCGAACACCGGGGAGCTGTTTTTT; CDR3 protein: CASSSHRDRRSNTGELFF
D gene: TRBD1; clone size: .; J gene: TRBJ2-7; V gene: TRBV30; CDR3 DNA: TGTGCCTCCAGGGGGACCGCCTACGAGCAGTACTTC; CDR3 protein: CASRGTAYEQYF
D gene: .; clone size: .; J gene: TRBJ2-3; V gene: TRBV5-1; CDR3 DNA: TGCGCCAGCAGCCTGGGATCGGGGGACCGGGCGCAGTATTTT; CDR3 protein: CASSLGSGDRAQYF
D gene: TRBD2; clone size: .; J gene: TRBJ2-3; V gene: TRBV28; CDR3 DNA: TGTGCCAGCATAGCGGGGGGGGGCACAGATACGCAGTATTTT; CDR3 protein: CASIAGGGTDTQYF